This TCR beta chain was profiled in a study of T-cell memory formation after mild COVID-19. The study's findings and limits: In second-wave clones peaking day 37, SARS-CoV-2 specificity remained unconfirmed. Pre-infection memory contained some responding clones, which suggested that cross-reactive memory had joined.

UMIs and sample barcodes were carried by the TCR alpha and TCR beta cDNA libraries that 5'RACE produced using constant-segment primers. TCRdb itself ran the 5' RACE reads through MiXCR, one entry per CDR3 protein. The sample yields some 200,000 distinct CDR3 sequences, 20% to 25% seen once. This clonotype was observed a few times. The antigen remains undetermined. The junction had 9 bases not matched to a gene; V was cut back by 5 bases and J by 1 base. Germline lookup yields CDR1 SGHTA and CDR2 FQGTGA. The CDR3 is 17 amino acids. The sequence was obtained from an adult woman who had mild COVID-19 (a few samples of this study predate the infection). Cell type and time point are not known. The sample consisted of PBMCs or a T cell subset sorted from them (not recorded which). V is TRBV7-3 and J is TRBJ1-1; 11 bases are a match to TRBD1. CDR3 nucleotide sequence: TGTGCCAGCAGCCCCAATGGGGACAGGGGGGCGAACACTGAAGCTTTCTTT. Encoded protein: CASSPNGDRGANTEAFF.